The 31 T cell receptor beta chains below come from one sample, sequenced in a study of cytomegalovirus exposure and HLA in healthy donors. 13 Jbeta primers and 60 Vbeta primers were used for the PCR. Method: immunoSEQ multiplex PCR; TCRdb's copy keeps in-frame clones and lacks some. The table records 100,000 to 150,000 clones, over 65% of them present only once. The sample taken for sequencing was PBMCs. The receptors were gathered from a man aged 40-49 years in good health and CMV-seropositive.

The chain couples TRBV6-5 to TRBJ2-7; D is possibly TRBD2 (5 bases). Germline CDR1 MNHEY, CDR2 SVGAGI. V was shortened by 8 bases and J by 7 bases, with 21 bases between the two germline ends. This CDR3 spans 14 amino acids. Here the CDR3 reads CASYVPSTPGEQYF. The DNA of the CDR3 is TGTGCCAGCTATGTACCGTCGACGCCGGGGGAGCAGTACTTC.

V usage is TRBV11-2 and J usage is TRBJ1-2; tentatively, D is TRBD1 (5 bases). The CDR3 extends over 17 amino acids. In germline, CDR1 is SGHAT, CDR2 FQNNGV. Trimming took 5 bases from V and 4 from J, leaving 23 bases between them. The CDR3 region is CASSPKSGGGGGYGYTF. The CDR3 DNA reads as TGTGCCAGCAGCCCAAAGTCAGGCGGGGGGGGTGGCTATGGCTACACCTTC. The variable domain in full, completed from reference TRBV11-2 and TRBJ1-2, reads EAGVAQSPRYKIIEKRQSVAFWCNPISGHATLYWYQQILGQGPKLLIQFQNNGVVDDSQLPKDRFSAERLKGVDSTLKIQPAKLEDSAVYLCASSPKSGGGGGYGYTFGSGTRLTVV.

The sample holds one count of this clone. The rearrangement uses TRBV7-2 and TRBJ2-1; 9 nucleotides match TRBD2. From germline, CDR1 is SGHTA and CDR2 FQGNSA. The CDR3 contains 14 residues. The trim removed 4 bases at V and 5 bases at J, leaving 3 bases unmatched. The CDR3 here is CASSWRGGNNEQFF. The CDR3 DNA sequence: TGTGCCAGCAGCTGGCGGGGGGGCAACAATGAGCAGTTCTTC.

This chain uses TRBV5-6 with TRBJ2-6, with no clear D. The germline V gene has CDR1 SGHDT and CDR2 YYEEEE. Trimming took off 5 bases at V and 0 bases at J, with 6 bases between the two ends. The CDR3 contains 14 residues. The CDR3 DNA reads TGTGCCAGCAGACTGAGCTCTGGGGCCAACGTCCTGACTTTC. It is translated as CASRLSSGANVLTF.

This chain connects TRBV27 to TRBJ2-3; 9 bases map to TRBD2. There are 17 residues in the CDR3. Looked up from germline, CDR1 is MNHEY and CDR2 is SMNVEV (reference sequence). The V gene end was trimmed by 6 bases and the J gene end by 2 bases; junction bases not matched to a gene: 12. The CDR3 protein is CASRQLAAGGPTDTQYF. CDR3 nucleotide sequence: TGTGCCAGCAGACAACTAGCTGCGGGAGGGCCCACAGATACGCAGTATTTT.

The chain carries TRBV6-6 and TRBJ1-1; tentatively, D is TRBD1 (6 bases). The CDR3 runs 14 residues. Germline V gives CDR1 MNHNY, CDR2 SVGAGI (reference sequence). V dropped 6 bases and J dropped 1 base, with 12 bases sitting between them. This CDR3 reads CASSTDRRNTEAFF. CDR3 in DNA: TGTGCCAGCAGCACCGACAGGAGGAACACTGAAGCTTTCTTT.

V and J are TRBV6-7 and TRBJ1-2; perhaps TRBD1 as D (6 bases). TRBV6-7 is reported as an ORF; its role is uncertain. CDR3 size: 15 residues. With 6 bases removed from V and 4 bases from J, the gap between germline ends came to 18 bases. CDR3 sequence: CASSAIQGTGYGYTF. CDR3 in DNA: TGTGCCAGCAGCGCGATACAGGGAACCGGCTATGGCTACACCTTC.

The gene calls are TRBV18 and TRBJ1-4, with 9 bases identical to TRBD1. The V and J ends lost 4 bases and 3 bases, in that order; junction bases with no gene match: 6. The CDR3 has 16 residues. Germline loops: CDR1 KGHSH, CDR2 LQKENI. The CDR3 nucleotides are TGTGCCAGCTCACACGGACAGGGGCAGTCTAATGAAAAACTGTTTTTT. Translating it yields CASSHGQGQSNEKLFF.

V is TRBV5-1 and J is TRBJ2-7; 11 positions agree with TRBD2. V lost 3 bases to trimming and J lost 5 bases; unmatched junction nucleotides: 13. Germline values: CDR1 SGHRS, CDR2 YFSETQ. The length of the CDR3 is 17 residues. The CDR3: CASSSADPSGRIDEQYF. In DNA form, the CDR3 reads TGCGCCAGCAGCTCCGCAGACCCTAGCGGGAGGATTGACGAGCAGTACTTC.

Comment on this clone: An end of the junction differs from the germline gene, which may be a read error. The rearrangement joins TRBV7-9 to TRBJ2-7, with a tentative D call TRBD2 (6 bases). CDR3 length equals 12 residues. CDR1 and CDR2 from the germline V gene are SEHNR and FQNEAQ (reference sequence). For the CDR3, the DNA is TGTTCCAGCAGCTCGGAGGGCTACGAGCAGTACTTC. It translates to CSSSSEGYEQYF. Filled out from reference TRBV7-9 and TRBJ2-7, the complete variable domain reads DTGVSQNPRHKITKRGQNVTFRCDPISEHNRLYWYRQTLGQGPEFLTYFQNEAQLEKSRLLSDRFSAERPKGSFSTLEIQRTEQGDSAMYLCSSSSEGYEQYFGPGTRLTVT.

There are a few counts of this clone. The chain joins TRBV7-9 to TRBJ2-3; 10 positions match TRBD2. With 5 bases clipped from V and 5 bases from J, the junction kept 16 bases outside the gene matches. Germline CDR1 and CDR2: SEHNR and FQNEAQ (reference sequence). This CDR3 contains 18 residues. Written as DNA, the CDR3 is TGTGCCAGCAGCCCTCGAGGGGGCGGCGGGACTAGCGTAGATACGCAGTATTTT. It translates to CASSPRGGGGTSVDTQYF.

The rearrangement joins TRBV14 to TRBJ2-3; D is perhaps TRBD2 (6 bases). This CDR3 has 14 amino acids. V lost 5 bases, J lost 5 bases, and 14 bases lay in between. Looked up from germline, CDR1 is SGHDN and CDR2 is FVKESK. This CDR3 is CASSLSGVLDTQYF. CDR3 DNA: TGTGCCAGCAGCTTATCGGGAGTGTTAGATACGCAGTATTTT.

This chain links TRBV4-1 with TRBJ2-2; D ambiguous. CDR3 length: 15 residues. V was shortened by 4 bases and J by 1 base, with 10 bases between the two germline ends. Germline V CDR1 and CDR2: MGHRA, YSYEKL. The CDR3: CASSLRGKNTGELFF. Written as DNA, the CDR3 is TGCGCCAGCAGCCTACGAGGCAAGAACACCGGGGAGCTGTTTTTT.

This chain uses TRBV19 with TRBJ1-2, with 7 bases fitting TRBD1. V shed 9 bases and J 6 bases; nucleotides not matched to a gene: 10. The CDR3 is 13 residues long. Germline assignment: CDR1 LNHDA and CDR2 SQIVND (reference sequence). CDR3 DNA sequence: TGTGCCAGCCGTACTAAGGGGGCGAATGGCTACACCTTC. Translation gives CASRTKGANGYTF.

The chain recombines TRBV7-2 with TRBJ2-7; 9 bases are a match to TRBD1. Germline V gives CDR1 SGHTA, CDR2 FQGNSA. This CDR3 spans 14 amino acids. The trim removed 7 bases at V and 2 bases at J, leaving 6 bases unmatched. The CDR3 is CASTPTGGAYEQYF. The CDR3 DNA reads as TGTGCCAGCACCCCGACAGGGGGGGCCTACGAGCAGTACTTC.

This clone was observed a handful of times. J is TRBJ2-7 and V is TRBV5-5; D might be TRBD1 (6 bases). Germline-derived CDR1 and CDR2 are SGHKS and YYEKEE (reference sequence). The V gene lost 0 bases and the J gene lost 4 bases, with 11 bases spanning the gap. The CDR3 runs 14 residues. CDR3 bases: TGTGCCAGCAGCTTGGCAAGAGGGGGATACGAGCAGTACTTC. It translates to CASSLARGGYEQYF.

The chain employs TRBV7-3 and TRBJ2-7, with D tentatively TRBD1 (5 bases). The CDR3 has 15 amino acids. Trimming left V 2 bases short and J 1 base short, with 12 bases between. The germline CDR1 and CDR2 sequences are SGHTA and FQGTGA. CDR3 region: CASSLQGFGSYEQYF. CDR3 sequence (DNA): TGTGCCAGCAGCTTACAGGGCTTTGGGTCCTACGAGCAGTACTTC.

This chain connects TRBV6-4 to TRBJ2-7; 10 nucleotides align to TRBD1. Germline V gene data show CDR1 as MRHNA and CDR2 as SNTAGT. This CDR3 has 18 amino acids. V was pared by 5 bases and J by 8 bases, with 21 bases of the junction left unmatched. CDR3 DNA: TGTGCCAGCAGTCTCCGGGACAGGGGTTTTTTTTTGTACTTTCAGCAGTACTTC. It is translated as CASSLRDRGFFLYFQQYF.

The chain links TRBV2 to TRBJ2-7, with D tentatively TRBD1 (6 bases). CDR1 SNHLY and CDR2 FYNNEI come from the germline V gene. V gave up 3 bases and J gave up 3 bases, with 15 bases separating them. This CDR3 has 15 residues. CDR3 region: CASSDRGRRSYEQYF. CDR3 nucleotides: TGTGCCAGCAGTGACAGGGGCAGGAGGAGCTACGAGCAGTACTTC. Complete variable domain (other parts from reference TRBV2 and TRBJ2-7): EPEVTQTPSHQVTQMGQEVILRCVPISNHLYFYWYRQILGQKVEFLVSFYNNEISEKSEIFDDQFSVERPDGSNFTLKIRSTKLEDSAMYFCASSDRGRRSYEQYFGPGTRLTVT.

V usage is TRBV6-1 and J usage is TRBJ1-4; 7 nucleotides match TRBD1. CDR3 length equals 15 residues. The V gene end was trimmed by 4 bases and the J gene end by 4 bases; junction bases not matched to a gene: 6. Germline values: CDR1 MNHNS, CDR2 SASEGT. CDR3 amino acids: CASSVQGSGNEKLFF. In DNA, the CDR3 is TGTGCCAGCAGTGTACAGGGGTCGGGTAATGAAAAACTGTTTTTT.

This clone was observed a few times. The V call is TRBV28, the J call TRBJ1-5, with TRBD1 matching 7 bases. The V gene end was trimmed by 3 bases and the J gene end by 6 bases; junction bases not matched to a gene: 8. The germline V gene has CDR1 MDHEN and CDR2 SYDVKM. This CDR3 region has 15 residues. CDR3 coding DNA: TGTGCCAGCAGTTTGTTGTCAGGGGGAGGTCAGCCCCAGCATTTT. Protein sequence: CASSLLSGGGQPQHF.

The V call is TRBV19, the J call TRBJ2-1; no reliable D call. Trimming pared 5 bases from V and 2 bases from J, leaving 7 bases between. The CDR3 spans 13 residues. CDR1 LNHDA and CDR2 SQIVND come from the germline V gene (reference sequence). As DNA, the CDR3 is TGTGCCAGTAGTTCCCTCGCCTACAATGAGCAGTTCTTC. Translated: CASSSLAYNEQFF.

The chain uses TRBV28 and TRBJ2-7; a weak D match, TRBD1 (5 bases). CDR1 is MDHEN, CDR2 SYDVKM, per germline. CDR3 length: 13 residues. V was cut by 2 bases and J by 2 bases, with 7 bases left in between. CDR3 in DNA: TGTGCCAGCAGTTTAGGGGCAGCCTACGAGCAGTACTTC. This gives the protein CASSLGAAYEQYF.

The CDR3 nucleotides are TGTGCCAGCAGTTTATCGGGGAGGGGGAGGACAGATACGCAGTATTTT. Its translation: CASSLSGRGRTDTQYF. V is TRBV27 and J is TRBJ2-3; D is possibly TRBD2 (7 bases). Germline V gene data show CDR1 as MNHEY and CDR2 as SMNVEV (reference sequence). This CDR3 has 16 amino acids. Trimming left V 0 bases short and J 3 bases short, with 13 bases between.

This CDR3 reads CASSGSQLQGQDQPQHF. CDR3 DNA: TGTGCCAGCAGTGGCTCGCAATTACAAGGCCAGGATCAGCCCCAGCATTTT. This chain links TRBV6-4 with TRBJ1-5; D is uncertain. The germline V and J ends were trimmed by 4 bases and 5 bases, with 21 bases remaining between them. The CDR3 runs to 17 residues. CDR1 and CDR2 (germline): MRHNA, SNTAGT.

The chain carries TRBV27 and TRBJ2-1; TRBD2 matches 12 bases. V lost 7 bases and J lost 13; bases outside the gene matches: 8. The CDR3 extends over 13 amino acids. Germline V lookup: CDR1 MNHEY, CDR2 SMNVEV (reference sequence). For the CDR3, the DNA is TGTGCCAGCATGGGGAAACTAGCGGGAGGCCAGTTCTTC. It encodes CASMGKLAGGQFF.

The chain employs TRBV6-6 and TRBJ1-2, with a tentative D call TRBD1 (5 bases). Trimming stripped 5 bases from V and 4 bases from J, with 14 bases between. The germline V gene has CDR1 MNHNY and CDR2 SVGAGI (reference sequence). This CDR3 has 14 residues. The CDR3 nucleotides are TGTGCCAGCAGTCCCCAGGGAGGGAGCTATGGCTACACCTTC. Protein sequence: CASSPQGGSYGYTF.

V gene TRBV14 combines with J gene TRBJ2-7; D remains unclear. Germline V gives CDR1 SGHDN, CDR2 FVKESK. The CDR3 is made up of 12 amino acids. Trimming pared 1 base from V and 4 bases from J, leaving 5 bases between. CDR3 in DNA: TGTGCCAGCAGCCAAGGCGGTTACGAGCAGTACTTC. This translates into CASSQGGYEQYF.

The genes are TRBV9 and TRBJ1-4; 8 nucleotides agree with TRBD1. Trimming took 2 bases from V and 6 from J; bases not matched to a gene: 3. Germline V lookup: CDR1 SGDLS, CDR2 YYNGEE. This CDR3 spans 14 amino acids. CDR3 region: CASSVQGADEKLFF. The CDR3 region has the DNA TGTGCCAGCAGCGTCCAGGGGGCTGATGAAAAACTGTTTTTT.

The chain combines TRBV20-1 with TRBJ2-1; D gene ambiguous. The CDR3 totals 10 residues. Per germline, CDR1 DFQATT and CDR2 SNEGSKA (reference sequence). The V end was cut by 7 bases, the J end by 6 bases, with 7 bases between. DNA of the CDR3: TGCAGTGGAAGGAGCAATGAGCAGTTCTTC. It translates to CSGRSNEQFF.

The chain couples TRBV6-6 to TRBJ2-5; 7 nucleotides align to TRBD1. The CDR3 extends over 15 amino acids. Germline assignment: CDR1 MNHNY and CDR2 SVGAGI (reference sequence). V was pared by 6 bases and J by 2 bases, with 9 bases of the junction left unmatched. DNA of the CDR3: TGTGCCAGCAGGGACGCAGGGACAGCGCAAGAGACCCAGTACTTC. This gives the protein CASRDAGTAQETQYF.